The 25 T cell receptor beta chains given below trace back to one sample, sequenced in a study of cytomegalovirus exposure and HLA in healthy donors. Primers: 60 Vbeta forward and 13 Jbeta reverse. Generated by immunoSEQ multiplex PCR, the TCRdb table keeps only in-frame clones and is missing some. The table lists about 62,000 clones. Sequencing was done on a sample of PBMCs. The receptors stem from a man aged 30 to 45 in good health and CMV-seropositive.

This rearrangement joins TRBV4-1 to TRBJ2-7; 7 bases are shared with TRBD2. Trimming at V came to 0 bases and at J to 2 bases, leaving 10 bases not matched to a gene. CDR3 size: 17 residues. Germline lookup yields CDR1 MGHRA and CDR2 YSYEKL. CDR3 in DNA: TGCGCCAGCAGCCAAGATTTAGTGCGGGAGTCCCCCTACGAGCAGTACTTC. Its protein product is CASSQDLVRESPYEQYF.

With respect to this clone: One junction end does not reproduce the germline sequence, and a read error may be involved. Other DNA sequences of this sample code for an identical CDR3. The V call is TRBV7-7, the J call TRBJ2-5; 14 bases agree with TRBD2. CDR3 length: 15 amino acids. The V gene's germline CDR1 is SSHAT and CDR2 FNYEAQ (reference sequence). DNA of the CDR3: TGTGCTAGCAGCTTGGGACTAGCGGGGGCAGAGACCCAGTACTTC. Translating it yields CASSLGLAGAETQYF.

The V call is TRBV10-2, the J call TRBJ2-7; D is undetermined. Germline CDR1 reads WSHSY; CDR2 reads SAAADI. CDR3 length equals 11 residues. V was clipped by 6 bases and J by 6 bases, with 9 bases between them. CDR3 bases: TGCGCCAGCAGCCCCTCGGGCGAGCAGTACTTC. This sequence encodes CASSPSGEQYF.

The gene calls are TRBV6-6 and TRBJ1-1, with a possible D match to TRBD1 (6 bases). Germline loops: CDR1 MNHNY, CDR2 SVGAGI (reference sequence). There are 13 residues in the CDR3. The V end was cut by 7 bases, the J end by 1 base, with 10 bases between. The CDR3 nucleotides read TGTGCCAGCATGGGACACCAGAACACTGAAGCTTTCTTT. As protein: CASMGHQNTEAFF.

The chain joins TRBV7-9 to TRBJ2-7; a weak D match, TRBD2 (6 bases). Between the trimmed V and J ends, which lost 5 bases and 2 bases, there was a span of 16 bases. Germline V CDR1 and CDR2: SEHNR, FQNEAQ (reference sequence). The CDR3 is made up of 15 amino acids. The CDR3 sequence: CASSPRETNTYEQYF. The CDR3 coding sequence is TGTGCCAGCAGCCCGCGGGAAACCAATACCTACGAGCAGTACTTC.

The V gene is TRBV6-1, the J gene TRBJ2-5, with 7 bases matching TRBD1. Germline V gene lookup returns CDR1 MNHNS and CDR2 SASEGT. Trimming took 0 bases from V and 7 from J; bases not matched to a gene: 17. The CDR3 runs 18 residues. The CDR3 here is CASSEAEQNTGDWGTQYF. CDR3 nucleotide sequence: TGTGCCAGCAGTGAAGCGGAGCAGAACACAGGGGATTGGGGGACCCAGTACTTC.

The chain links TRBV4-1 to TRBJ2-3; 10 nucleotides line up with TRBD2. CDR3 length: 16 amino acids. The germline V gene encodes CDR1 MGHRA and CDR2 YSYEKL. V trimming: 1 base; J trimming: 6 bases; junction bases outside the gene matches: 7. The DNA for the CDR3 is TGCGCCAGCAGCCAAGTACTGGTTAGCGGGAGGGATACGCAGTATTTT. It yields the protein CASSQVLVSGRDTQYF.

The J gene is TRBJ1-5, the V gene TRBV19; D is ambiguous. This CDR3 region has 14 residues. Trimming took off 6 bases at V and 7 bases at J, with 16 bases between the two ends. The germline V gene has CDR1 LNHDA and CDR2 SQIVND (reference sequence). The DNA of the CDR3 is TGTGCCAGTAGCCCCGGGTCCTACGAGCAGCCCCAGCATTTT. Protein sequence: CASSPGSYEQPQHF.

The gene calls are TRBV18 and TRBJ2-7, with 8 bases that match TRBD1. This CDR3 contains 15 residues. With 3 bases clipped from V and 0 bases from J, the junction kept 4 bases outside the gene matches. Germline V lookup: CDR1 KGHSH, CDR2 LQKENI. CDR3 nucleotide sequence: TGTGCCAGCTCACCTCGGACAGGGTCCTCCTACGAGCAGTACTTC. It is translated as CASSPRTGSSYEQYF.

The chain employs TRBV19 and TRBJ1-5, with D possibly TRBD1 on 6 matching bases. Germline V gene data show CDR1 as LNHDA and CDR2 as SQIVND (reference sequence). V lost 7 bases to trimming and J lost 6 bases, with 19 bases between them. The CDR3 consists of 15 residues. CDR3: CASKATGGGSQPQHF. DNA of the CDR3: TGTGCCAGTAAAGCGACAGGAGGTGGGAGTCAGCCCCAGCATTTT.

The chain combines TRBV5-4 with TRBJ1-1, with a tentative D call TRBD1 (6 bases). Germline V CDR1 and CDR2: SGHNT, YYREEE (reference sequence). Trimming took 4 bases from V and 4 from J, leaving 20 bases between them. The CDR3 totals 16 residues. For the CDR3, the DNA is TGTGCCAGCAGCACGGGGGGGGGCAGGGCGAGCACTGAAGCTTTCTTT. This translates into CASSTGGGRASTEAFF.

The rearrangement joins TRBV5-1 to TRBJ1-1; D gene unclear. CDR3 length equals 15 residues. CDR1 SGHRS and CDR2 YFSETQ come from the germline V gene. The ends were cut back, 4 bases at V and 3 bases at J, with 16 bases in the middle. CDR3 in amino acids: CASSRRVGADTEAFF. The CDR3 DNA reads TGCGCCAGCAGCCGCCGAGTAGGTGCGGACACTGAAGCTTTCTTT.

The genes are TRBV5-1 and TRBJ2-7, with 8 positions matching TRBD2. Looked up from germline, CDR1 is SGHRS and CDR2 is YFSETQ. The CDR3 has 15 amino acids. V lost 4 bases and J lost 4; bases outside the gene matches: 10. CDR3 residues: CASSPFPGTRYEQYF. The CDR3 coding sequence is TGCGCCAGCAGCCCATTCCCCGGGACTAGATACGAGCAGTACTTC.

V and J are TRBV29-1 and TRBJ2-7, with TRBD2 identical over 7 bases. The CDR3 totals 15 residues. With 8 bases clipped from V and 0 bases from J, the junction kept 13 bases outside the gene matches. In germline, CDR1 is SQVTM, CDR2 ANQGSEA. CDR3 residues: CSITQVAGNSYEQYF. CDR3 DNA sequence: TGCAGCATAACGCAGGTAGCGGGCAACTCCTACGAGCAGTACTTC.

The CDR3 sequence is CASSYAGAYEQYF. The DNA of the CDR3 is TGTGCCAGCAGTTACGCGGGAGCCTACGAGCAGTACTTC. The V gene is TRBV6-5, the J gene TRBJ2-7, with 7 bases lining up with TRBD2. Germline CDR1 and CDR2: MNHEY and SVGAGI. This CDR3 comprises 13 residues. V shed 2 bases, J shed 2 bases, and the junction held 0 bases outside the gene matches.

The rearrangement uses TRBV6-5 and TRBJ1-4; TRBD1 agrees at 7 bases. J lost 4 bases, V lost 7 bases, and 6 bases had no gene match. The germline V gene encodes CDR1 MNHEY and CDR2 SVGAGI. CDR3 size: 14 residues. For the CDR3, the DNA is TGTGCCAGCACTAGGACAGGCTTTAATGAAAAACTGTTTTTT. This translates into CASTRTGFNEKLFF.

The chain has TRBV18 and TRBJ2-7; tentatively, D is TRBD2 (6 bases). V was shortened by 5 bases and J by 6 bases, with 17 bases between the two germline ends. This CDR3 has 14 amino acids. Germline V gene data show CDR1 as KGHSH and CDR2 as LQKENI. CDR3 loop: CASSTRDSEGEQYF. Written as DNA, the CDR3 is TGTGCCAGCTCAACAAGGGACTCCGAGGGCGAGCAGTACTTC. Drawing the rest from reference TRBV18 and TRBJ2-7, the complete variable domain is NAGVMQNPRHLVRRRGQEARLRCSPMKGHSHVYWYRQLPEEGLKFMVYLQKENIIDESGMPKERFSAEFPKEGPSILRIQQVVRGDSAAYFCASSTRDSEGEQYFGPGTRLTVT.

The rearrangement links TRBV7-9 to TRBJ2-7, with TRBD1 matching over 8 bases. V lost 5 bases and J lost 2; bases outside the gene matches: 8. CDR3 length: 15 residues. Germline CDR1 is SEHNR and CDR2 is FQNEAQ (reference sequence). The CDR3 here is CASSQQGEAAYEQYF. Written as DNA, the CDR3 is TGTGCCAGCAGCCAACAGGGGGAGGCTGCCTACGAGCAGTACTTC.

The chain joins TRBV11-3 to TRBJ2-7; D is unresolved. V gave up 5 bases and J gave up 1 base, with 12 bases separating them. There are 14 residues in the CDR3. CDR1 SGHNT and CDR2 YENEEA come from the germline V gene. In DNA form, the CDR3 reads TGTGCCAGCAGCCCCGCGACAAGGTCCTACGAGCAGTACTTC. This translates into CASSPATRSYEQYF.

J is TRBJ1-2 and V is TRBV6-7; D is ambiguous. TRBV6-7 is assigned to the ORF class and has an uncertain function. There are 13 residues in the CDR3. V shed 0 bases and J shed 14 bases, with 16 bases lying between them. DNA of the CDR3: TGTGCCAGCAGTTACTCTTTGACATCCTCGGGGACCTTC. Translation gives CASSYSLTSSGTF.

This chain uses TRBV6-1 with TRBJ2-7; possible D gene TRBD1, 5 bases. With 8 bases removed from V and 3 bases from J, the gap between germline ends came to 8 bases. CDR1 MNHNS and CDR2 SASEGT come from the germline V gene. The CDR3 contains 11 residues. The CDR3 here is CASDSLYEQYF. The CDR3 coding sequence is TGTGCCAGCGACAGCCTCTACGAGCAGTACTTC.

This sequence joins TRBV30 and TRBJ2-7, with D possibly matching TRBD1 (6 bases). The CDR3 loop spans 12 amino acids. The germline CDR1 and CDR2 sequences are GTSNPN and SVGIG (reference sequence). The V and J ends lost 2 bases and 5 bases respectively, with 10 bases between them. The CDR3 region has the DNA TGTGCCTGGAGTCCCACAGGGAACGAGCAGTACTTC. Translating gives CAWSPTGNEQYF.

The V call is TRBV6-5, the J call TRBJ1-5; possibly TRBD1 for D (5 bases). The CDR3 has 14 residues. CDR1 and CDR2 (germline): MNHEY, SVGAGI. Deletions cut 0 bases from V and 2 bases from J, with 5 bases between. The CDR3 coding sequence is TGTGCCAGCAGTTACTCAGGGGGCAATCAGCCCCAGCATTTT. It is translated as CASSYSGGNQPQHF.

The chain employs TRBV2 and TRBJ2-7, with D uncertain. CDR1 and CDR2 from the germline V gene are SNHLY and FYNNEI. This CDR3 spans 13 amino acids. V was trimmed by 2 bases and J by 0 bases, leaving 5 bases between them. The DNA for the CDR3 is TGTGCCAGCAGTGAATACAACTCCTACGAGCAGTACTTC. Its translation: CASSEYNSYEQYF.

A note on this clone: Compared with germline, one end of the junction differs, possibly owing to a read error. V gene TRBV11-2 combines with J gene TRBJ2-1; D may be TRBD1 (6 bases). Germline V gene data show CDR1 as SGHAT and CDR2 as FQNNGV. The CDR3 covers 15 residues. The CDR3 loop is CASSFRGSSDNEQFF. CDR3 nucleotides: TGTGCCAGCAGCTTTAGGGGGAGCTCCGACAATGAGCAGTTCTTC.